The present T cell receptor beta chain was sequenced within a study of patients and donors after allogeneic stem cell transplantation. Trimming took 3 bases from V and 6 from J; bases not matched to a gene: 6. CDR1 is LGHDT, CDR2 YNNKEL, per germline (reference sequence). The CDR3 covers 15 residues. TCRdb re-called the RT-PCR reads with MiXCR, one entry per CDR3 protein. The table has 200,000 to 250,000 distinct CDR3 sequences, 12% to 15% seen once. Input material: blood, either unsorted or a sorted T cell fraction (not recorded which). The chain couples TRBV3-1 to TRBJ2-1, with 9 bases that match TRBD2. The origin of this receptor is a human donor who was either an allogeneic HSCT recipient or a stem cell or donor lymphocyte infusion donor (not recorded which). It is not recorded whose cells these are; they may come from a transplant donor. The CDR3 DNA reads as TGTGCCAGCAGCCAGCGGGGGGGCAGGGGCAATGAGCAGTTCTTC. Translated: CASSQRGGRGNEQFF.